Shown below are 4 T cell receptor beta chains from a single sample sequenced in a study of blood T cell repertoires in COVID-19. Profiled with immunoSEQ multiplex PCR; TCRdb holds only in-frame clones, not every one. The sample carries hundreds of thousands of clones, 83% recorded once. The specimen sequenced was PBMCs or T cells enriched from blood (not recorded which). Receptors originate from a woman aged 45-65 years who had been exposed to COVID-19.

The chain recombines TRBV14 with TRBJ1-1, with TRBD1 as a possible D gene (5 bases). This CDR3 comprises 12 residues. CDR1 and CDR2 (germline): SGHDN, FVKESK. V lost 5 bases, J lost 6 bases, and 10 bases lay in between. The CDR3 DNA reads TGTGCCAGCAGCTATGACAGATCTGAAGCTTTCTTT. Translating gives CASSYDRSEAFF.

The chain is built from TRBV5-6 and TRBJ1-2, with D possibly TRBD1 on 6 matching bases. V lost 3 bases, J lost 5 bases, and 11 bases lay in between. The germline V gene encodes CDR1 SGHDT and CDR2 YYEEEE. CDR3 size: 13 residues. As DNA, the CDR3 is TGTGCCAGCAGCTCGGCACAGGGTTATGGCTACACCTTC. This encodes CASSSAQGYGYTF.

This clone occurred many times. The chain carries TRBV5-1 and TRBJ2-3; D perhaps matches TRBD1 (6 bases). In germline, CDR1 is SGHRS, CDR2 YFSETQ. Deletions cut 0 bases from V and 4 bases from J, with 12 bases between. There are 15 residues in the CDR3. For the CDR3, the DNA is TGCGCCAGCAGCTTGGGACAGGCCAGACCAGATACGCAGTATTTT. Residues: CASSLGQARPDTQYF.

V is TRBV7-8 and J is TRBJ1-2; perhaps TRBD1 as D (6 bases). V was shortened by 6 bases and J by 2 bases, with 13 bases between the two germline ends. The CDR3 extends over 14 amino acids. In germline, CDR1 is SGHVS, CDR2 FQNEAQ. The CDR3 nucleotides read TGTGCCAGCAGTCAACAGGGTTCCAACTATGGCTACACCTTC. Protein sequence: CASSQQGSNYGYTF.